These 9 T cell receptor beta chains share one sample of origin, sequenced in a study of T cells in localized non-small cell lung cancer. TCRdb keeps only in-frame clones here, not all; method: immunoSEQ multiplex PCR. Of 75,000 to 95,000 clones listed, 80% to 90% were seen once; the top ten hold roughly 15%. The sequencing here drew on peripheral blood, taken before any cancer treatment. The receptors here all came from a man aged 40 to 70 with stage I squamous cell lung carcinoma.

The V gene is TRBV12-2, the J gene TRBJ1-4; the table's D gene call, TRBD1, was not cross checked with the DNA. TRBV12-2 is annotated as a pseudogene. The CDR3 extends over 19 amino acids. The CDR3 protein is CASHRLLTGERATNEKLFF. In DNA form, the CDR3 reads TGTGCAAGTCACAGACTGCTAACAGGGGAGCGGGCAACTAATGAAAAACTGTTTTTT.

The chain recombines TRBV18 with TRBJ2-1; TRBD1 agrees at 7 bases. Germline lookup yields CDR1 KGHSH and CDR2 LQKENI. J was trimmed by 5 bases and V by 2 bases; bases with no gene match: 3. This CDR3 has 14 residues. The CDR3 DNA follows: TGTGCCAGCTCACCAGACAGGGTCGACAATGAGCAGTTCTTC. Protein product: CASSPDRVDNEQFF.

This clone is a singleton in its sample. DNA of the CDR3: TGTGCCAGCAGTTACTCGAGACAGGGAGGCGGCATTCAGTACTTC. Translated: CASSYSRQGGGIQYF. The chain carries TRBV6-5 and TRBJ2-4; possible D gene TRBD1, 7 bases. From germline, CDR1 is MNHEY and CDR2 SVGAGI. V dropped 0 bases and J dropped 9 bases, with 15 bases sitting between them. This CDR3 is 15 amino acids long.

The rearrangement uses TRBV5-4 and TRBJ2-3; no clear D. The CDR3 sequence is 15 residues long. Trimming removed 4 bases at V and 7 bases at J, with 19 bases between. The germline V gene encodes CDR1 SGHNT and CDR2 YYREEE (reference sequence). DNA for the CDR3: TGTGCCAGCAGCCCCCCCGGACCCACATCGCATACGCAGTATTTT. Encoded protein: CASSPPGPTSHTQYF.

The CDR3 region has the DNA TGTGCCAGCAGCTTGCAGTTAAGAGGCTCTGGAAACACCATATATTTT. It yields the protein CASSLQLRGSGNTIYF. V gene TRBV5-8 combines with J gene TRBJ1-3; D unclear. The CDR3 runs 16 residues. Germline assignment: CDR1 SGHTS and CDR2 YDEGEE. Trimming stripped 1 base from V and 0 bases from J, with 11 bases between.

The CDR3 here is CASSTPGTRQGYTF. For the CDR3, the DNA is TGCGCCAGCAGCACACCCGGGACCCGGCAGGGCTACACCTTC. The V call is TRBV5-1, the J call TRBJ1-2; TRBD1 might be the D (5 bases). Trimming shortened V by 4 bases and J by 8 bases, and 18 bases separated the two germline ends. The CDR3 consists of 14 residues. In germline, CDR1 is SGHRS, CDR2 YFSETQ.

A single count supports this clone. This chain links TRBV4-3 with TRBJ2-3, with no clear D. CDR1 is LGHNA, CDR2 YSLEER, per germline. The CDR3 is 13 residues long. V was pared by 1 base and J by 6 bases, with 8 bases between. CDR3 nucleotide sequence: TGCGCCAGCAGCCAAGTTGGTGGTGATACGCAGTATTTT. This sequence encodes CASSQVGGDTQYF.

J is TRBJ2-3 and V is TRBV28, with a weak D call TRBD2 (6 bases). CDR1 is MDHEN, CDR2 SYDVKM, per germline. This CDR3 is built from 11 residues. V was trimmed by 5 bases and J by 11 bases, leaving 11 bases between them. This chain's CDR3 is CASSPGTEQYF. CDR3 nucleotide sequence: TGTGCCAGCAGTCCCGGGACTGAGCAGTATTTT.

This clone was recorded only once. This chain links TRBV7-6 with TRBJ1-3; D is perhaps TRBD1 (5 bases). Germline CDR1 is SGHVS and CDR2 is FNYEAQ. This CDR3 spans 15 amino acids. The germline V and J ends were trimmed by 4 bases and 1 base, with 11 bases remaining between them. CDR3 sequence (DNA): TGTGCCAGCAGCTGGGAGGGGACTTCTGGAAACACCATATATTTT. The encoded protein is CASSWEGTSGNTIYF.